This T cell receptor beta chain was recovered during a study of blood T cell repertoires in COVID-19. V was clipped by 7 bases and J by 5 bases; unmatched bases: 11. Germline assignment: CDR1 MNHEY and CDR2 SVGAGI. There are 14 residues in the CDR3. Clones were sequenced by immunoSEQ multiplex PCR, and TCRdb holds only the in-frame ones, with some missing. Of 350,000 to 450,000 clones in the sample, roughly nine tenths are singletons; the top ten hold roughly 1.1%. The clonotype originates from a man aged 30-40 years who had recovered from COVID-19. Sequenced material: PBMCs or T cells enriched from blood (not recorded which). This rearrangement joins TRBV6-5 to TRBJ2-7, with 7 bases aligning to TRBD1. CDR3 sequence: CASTEGQSRDEQYF. For the CDR3, the DNA is TGTGCCAGCACCGAGGGACAGTCCCGGGACGAGCAGTACTTC.